The 17 T cell receptor beta chains below come from one sample, sequenced in a study of beta chain features in type 1 diabetes. Study observations and caveats: The study found moderately but significantly shorter TCRB CDR3s in all four CD4+ subsets of Type 1 diabetes patients.

Every bit of the isolated RNA underwent reverse transcription, so sequencing read expressed TCRB transcripts. Libraries were prepared by immunoSEQ multiplex PCR; TCRdb keeps only in-frame clonotypes and omits some of them. The data contain approximately 27,000 clones, approximately 53% of them singletons. These TCRs are of unknown antigen specificity. Sequencing was carried out using stem cell memory CD4+ T cells from blood. The receptors here all came from a man aged 25 to 45 with type 1 diabetes.

The chain couples TRBV4-1 to TRBJ2-1; 9 bases match TRBD2. Germline V gives CDR1 MGHRA, CDR2 YSYEKL. V trimming: 1 base; J trimming: 9 bases; junction bases outside the gene matches: 13. This CDR3 comprises 17 residues. CDR3 DNA sequence: TGCGCCAGCAGCCAAGGTGCGGGCGGGGGGGCCGCCGGTGAGCAGTTCTTC. Its protein is CASSQGAGGGAAGEQFF.

The chain recombines TRBV7-9 with TRBJ1-4; 8 positions match TRBD1. Unmatched junction bases numbered 9, after V lost 4 bases and J lost 8 bases. The CDR3 loop spans 15 amino acids. The germline gives CDR1 SEHNR, CDR2 FQNEAQ (reference sequence). Here the CDR3 DNA reads TGTGCCAGCAGCTCTTCCGGGACAGGCACAGAAAAACTGTTTTTT. Amino acids: CASSSSGTGTEKLFF.

The rearrangement links TRBV7-9 to TRBJ2-3; maybe TRBD2 (5 bases). This CDR3 comprises 13 residues. Germline V CDR1 and CDR2: SEHNR, FQNEAQ (reference sequence). Trimming pared 3 bases from V and 13 bases from J, leaving 17 bases between. Here the CDR3 DNA reads TGTGCCAGCAGCTTGCGGGCCCTCGCCCGGGAGTATTTT. This sequence encodes CASSLRALAREYF.

The chain couples TRBV5-1 to TRBJ2-2; D possibly corresponds to TRBD1 (6 bases). The germline V and J ends were trimmed by 0 bases and 4 bases, with 10 bases remaining between them. The CDR3 totals 15 residues. CDR1 is SGHRS and CDR2 is YFSETQ in the germline V gene. The DNA of the CDR3 is TGCGCCAGCAGCTTGGGACAGGAAGCCACCGGGGAGCTGTTTTTT. This encodes CASSLGQEATGELFF.

The CDR3 here is CASRTRGSGYTF. In DNA, the CDR3 is TGTGCCAGCAGGACCAGGGGAAGTGGCTACACCTTC. J is TRBJ1-2 and V is TRBV6-1, with D tentatively TRBD1 (6 bases). The V end lost 6 bases, the J end lost 7 bases, and 12 bases lay between the germline ends. The CDR3 is 12 residues long. Germline loops: CDR1 MNHNS, CDR2 SASEGT.

This chain uses TRBV7-6 with TRBJ2-3; D might be TRBD1 (6 bases). Per germline, CDR1 SGHVS and CDR2 FNYEAQ. With 6 bases removed from V and 1 base from J, the gap between germline ends came to 14 bases. This CDR3 comprises 15 residues. CDR3 in amino acids: CASRQQGPGTDTQYF. CDR3 DNA: TGTGCCAGCAGACAACAGGGACCCGGCACAGATACGCAGTATTTT.

The J gene is TRBJ2-1, the V gene TRBV7-8; 8 nucleotides match TRBD2. The CDR3 sequence is 16 residues long. The trim removed 5 bases at V and 4 bases at J, leaving 10 bases unmatched. Per germline, CDR1 SGHVS and CDR2 FQNEAQ. CDR3 in amino acids: CASSRLGGGRYNEQFF. CDR3 in DNA: TGTGCCAGCAGCCGCCTTGGCGGGGGGAGATACAATGAGCAGTTCTTC.

V and J are TRBV6-6 and TRBJ1-5; a weak D match, TRBD1 (6 bases). This CDR3 is 15 amino acids long. Trimming took 6 bases from V and 0 from J, leaving 12 bases between them. Germline assignment: CDR1 MNHNY and CDR2 SVGAGI (reference sequence). The CDR3 reads CASSSQGNSNQPQHF. The CDR3 region has the DNA TGTGCCAGCAGCTCCCAGGGGAATAGCAATCAGCCCCAGCATTTT.

This chain uses TRBV6-5 with TRBJ1-3, with D possibly being TRBD1 (6 bases). Germline values: CDR1 MNHEY, CDR2 SVGAGI. Trimming left V 5 bases short and J 1 base short, with 9 bases between. CDR3 size: 14 residues. CDR3 DNA: TGTGCCAGCAGTGACAGGTTTTCTGGAAACACCATATATTTT. This translates into CASSDRFSGNTIYF.

The V gene is TRBV6-4, the J gene TRBJ2-7, with 7 nucleotides matching TRBD1. Per germline, CDR1 MRHNA and CDR2 SNTAGT. The trim removed 4 bases at V and 6 bases at J, leaving 6 bases unmatched. The length of the CDR3 is 13 residues. The CDR3 coding sequence is TGTGCCAGCAGTGCGACAGGGCTCGGCGAGCAGTACTTC. Protein product: CASSATGLGEQYF.

The chain combines TRBV5-6 with TRBJ2-7; TRBD1 aligns across 8 bases. The germline V gene has CDR1 SGHDT and CDR2 YYEEEE. V shed 4 bases, J shed 5 bases, and the junction held 11 bases outside the gene matches. CDR3 size: 15 residues. CDR3 bases: TGTGCCAGCAGCAGGAGGGGACAGGCGGTCCACGAGCAGTACTTC. Amino acid sequence: CASSRRGQAVHEQYF.

V gene TRBV7-8 combines with J gene TRBJ1-6; D gene ambiguous. In germline, CDR1 is SGHVS, CDR2 FQNEAQ. The CDR3 is 17 residues long. Trimming removed 0 bases at V and 0 bases at J, with 9 bases between. The CDR3 is CASSLAGRSSYNSPLHF. The CDR3 nucleotides are TGTGCCAGCAGCTTAGCGGGCAGAAGCTCCTATAATTCACCCCTCCACTTT.

The rearrangement joins TRBV30 to TRBJ1-4; TRBD1 matches 8 bases. With 2 bases clipped from V and 2 bases from J, the junction kept 4 bases outside the gene matches. The CDR3 is made up of 15 amino acids. Germline-derived CDR1 and CDR2 are GTSNPN and SVGIG (reference sequence). CDR3 sequence (DNA): TGTGCCTGGAGTTTTTGGACAGGGACTAATGAAAAACTGTTTTTT. Translated, it gives CAWSFWTGTNEKLFF.

The CDR3 is CASSIGRGEGETQYF. CDR3 nucleotide sequence: TGTGCCAGTAGTATAGGACGGGGGGAAGGGGAGACCCAGTACTTC. The chain is built from TRBV19 and TRBJ2-5, with 7 bases aligning to TRBD2. The V and J ends lost 1 base and 5 bases, in that order; junction bases with no gene match: 7. CDR3 length: 15 amino acids. Germline CDR1 is LNHDA and CDR2 is SQIVND (reference sequence).

The chain combines TRBV19 with TRBJ2-3, with 9 bases that match TRBD1. CDR3 length: 15 amino acids. Germline trimming cut 5 bases from V and 4 bases from J; bases unmatched to any gene: 7. The germline gives CDR1 LNHDA, CDR2 SQIVND (reference sequence). Written as DNA, the CDR3 is TGTGCCAGTAGTTTGGGGACAGGGTTCCCAGATACGCAGTATTTT. It translates to CASSLGTGFPDTQYF.

The rearrangement uses TRBV19 and TRBJ1-6; the D gene is possibly TRBD1 (5 bases). The germline V and J ends were trimmed by 1 base and 3 bases, with 13 bases remaining between them. This CDR3 spans 17 amino acids. Germline CDR1 is LNHDA and CDR2 is SQIVND (reference sequence). The CDR3 coding sequence is TGTGCCAGTAGTATAGCCCCGGGGGGGATCTATAATTCACCCCTCCACTTT. Its translation is CASSIAPGGIYNSPLHF.

The chain links TRBV4-2 to TRBJ1-4; TRBD1 matches at 10 bases. The ends lost 0 bases at V and 7 bases at J; junction bases unmatched: 5. The CDR3 sequence is 16 residues long. Germline loops: CDR1 LGHNA, CDR2 YNFKEQ. The CDR3 reads CASSQDQGQGSEKLFF. CDR3 nucleotides: TGTGCCAGCAGCCAAGATCAGGGACAGGGGAGTGAAAAACTGTTTTTT.